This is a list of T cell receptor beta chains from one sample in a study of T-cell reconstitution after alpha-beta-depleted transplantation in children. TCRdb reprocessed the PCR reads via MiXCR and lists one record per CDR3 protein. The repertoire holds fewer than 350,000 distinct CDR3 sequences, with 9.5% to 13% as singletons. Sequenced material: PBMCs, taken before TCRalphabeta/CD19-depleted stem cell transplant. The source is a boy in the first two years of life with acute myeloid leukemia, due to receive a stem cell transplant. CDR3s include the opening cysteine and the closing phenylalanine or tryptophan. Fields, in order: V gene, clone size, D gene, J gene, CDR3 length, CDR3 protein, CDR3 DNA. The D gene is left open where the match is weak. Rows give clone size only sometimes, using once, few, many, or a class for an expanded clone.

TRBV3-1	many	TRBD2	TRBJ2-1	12	CASSRSGLEQFF	TGTGCCAGCAGCCGTAGCGGGCTTGAGCAGTTCTTC
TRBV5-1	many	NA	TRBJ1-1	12	CASGYVGTEAFF	TGCGCCAGCGGTTATGTAGGCACTGAAGCTTTCTTT
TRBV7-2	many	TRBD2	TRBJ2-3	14	CASSRSGGPDTQYF	TGTGCCAGCAGCCGTAGCGGGGGTCCAGATACGCAGTATTTT
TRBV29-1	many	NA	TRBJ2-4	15	CSVGGTDLAKNIQYF	TGCAGCGTTGGGGGGACCGATCTAGCCAAAAACATTCAGTACTTC
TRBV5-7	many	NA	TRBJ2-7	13	CASSGHRPYEQYF	TGTGCCAGCAGCGGGCATCGACCCTACGAGCAGTACTTC
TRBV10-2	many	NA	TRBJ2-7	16	CASSTLADLSSYEQYF	TGCGCCAGCAGTACTTTAGCGGACCTTTCCTCCTACGAGCAGTACTTC
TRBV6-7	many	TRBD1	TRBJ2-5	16	CASSYSGTGKGETQYF	TGTGCCAGCAGTTACTCCGGGACAGGGAAGGGAGAGACCCAGTACTTC
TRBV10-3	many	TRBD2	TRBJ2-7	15	CAISESPSGSYEQYF	TGTGCCATCAGTGAGTCCCCTAGCGGGAGTTACGAGCAGTACTTC
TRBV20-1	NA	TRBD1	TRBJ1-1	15	CSASGSNRGNTEAFF	TGCAGTGCTAGCGGCAGTAACAGGGGGAACACTGAAGCTTTCTTT
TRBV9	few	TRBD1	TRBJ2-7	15	CASSASWDSSYEQYF	TGTGCCAGCAGCGCTTCTTGGGACAGCTCCTACGAGCAGTACTTC
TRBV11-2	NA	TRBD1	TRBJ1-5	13	CASSWTGHQPQHF	TGTGCCAGCAGCTGGACAGGGCATCAGCCCCAGCATTTT
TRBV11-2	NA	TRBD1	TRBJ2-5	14	CASSPGQGEATQYF	TGTGCCAGCAGCCCGGGACAGGGGGAAGCGACCCAGTACTTC
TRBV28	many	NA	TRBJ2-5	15	CASSLGQGSQETQYF	TGTGCCAGCAGTTTGGGGCAGGGGTCACAAGAGACCCAGTACTTC
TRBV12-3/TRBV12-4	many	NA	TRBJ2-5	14	CASSLTPTSETQYF	TGTGCCAGCAGTTTAACTCCCACCTCGGAGACCCAGTACTTC
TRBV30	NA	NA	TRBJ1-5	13	CAWSLSFDQPQHF	TGTGCCTGGAGTCTAAGTTTCGATCAGCCCCAGCATTTT
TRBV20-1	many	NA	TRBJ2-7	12	CSARGLAYEQYF	TGCAGTGCTAGAGGACTTGCCTACGAGCAGTACTTC
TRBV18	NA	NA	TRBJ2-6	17	CASSPLGFPSGANVLTF	TGTGCCAGCTCACCTCTGGGTTTCCCTTCTGGGGCCAACGTCCTGACTTTC
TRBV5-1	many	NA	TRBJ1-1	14	CASSLGFQGGGAFF	TGCGCCAGCAGCTTGGGCTTTCAGGGAGGGGGAGCTTTCTTT
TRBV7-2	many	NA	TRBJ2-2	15	CASSDKGHGRGELFF	TGTGCCAGCAGCGATAAGGGTCACGGACGGGGGGAGCTGTTTTTT
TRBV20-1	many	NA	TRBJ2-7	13	CSARAEPKREQYF	TGCAGTGCTAGAGCCGAACCCAAGCGCGAGCAGTACTTC
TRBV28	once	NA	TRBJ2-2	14	CASRRGSNTGELFF	TGTGCCAGCAGAAGGGGAAGCAACACCGGGGAGCTGTTTTTT
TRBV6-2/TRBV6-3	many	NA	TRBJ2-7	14	CASSLRMDSYEQYF	TGTGCCAGCAGTCTTCGGATGGACTCCTACGAGCAGTACTTC
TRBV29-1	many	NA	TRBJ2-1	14	CSGTTSSSYNEQFF	TGCAGCGGCACGACTAGTTCCTCCTACAATGAGCAGTTCTTC
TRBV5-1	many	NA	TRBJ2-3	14	CASKKTSPTDTQYF	TGCGCCAGCAAGAAGACCAGCCCCACAGATACGCAGTATTTT
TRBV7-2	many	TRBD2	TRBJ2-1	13	CASSSRSGDEQFF	TGTGCCAGCAGCTCCAGGAGCGGGGATGAGCAGTTCTTC
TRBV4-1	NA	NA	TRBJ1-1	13	CASSQGSGPEAFF	TGCGCCAGCAGCCAAGGGTCCGGTCCTGAAGCTTTCTTT
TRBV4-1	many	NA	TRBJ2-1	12	CASSQDGGEQFF	TGCGCCAGCAGCCAAGACGGGGGTGAGCAGTTCTTC
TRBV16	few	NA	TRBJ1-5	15	CASSLSGVNNQPQHF	TGTGCCAGCAGCCTATCAGGGGTAAATAATCAGCCCCAGCATTTT
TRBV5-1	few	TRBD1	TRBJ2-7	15	CASSLNRGTPYEQYF	TGCGCCAGCAGCCTTAACAGGGGCACTCCCTACGAGCAGTACTTC
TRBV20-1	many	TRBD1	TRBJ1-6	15	CSARLPGQGNSPLHF	TGCAGTGCTAGGCTTCCGGGACAGGGAAATTCACCCCTCCACTTT
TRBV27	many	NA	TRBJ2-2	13	CASSPTEAGELFF	TGTGCCAGCAGTCCCACGGAGGCCGGGGAGCTGTTTTTT
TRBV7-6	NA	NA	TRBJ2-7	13	CASSLGPTREQYF	TGTGCCAGCAGCCTCGGTCCCACGAGGGAGCAGTACTTC
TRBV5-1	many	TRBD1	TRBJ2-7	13	CASSLDRDSEQYF	TGCGCCAGCAGCTTGGACAGGGACAGCGAGCAGTACTTC
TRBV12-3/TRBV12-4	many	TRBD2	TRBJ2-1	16	CASTIAGRSSYNEQFF	TGTGCCAGCACCATAGCGGGCAGGAGCTCCTACAATGAGCAGTTCTTC
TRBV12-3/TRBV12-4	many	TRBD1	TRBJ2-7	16	CASSFPGGQGPNEQYF	TGTGCCAGCAGCTTTCCGGGGGGACAGGGCCCCAACGAGCAGTACTTC
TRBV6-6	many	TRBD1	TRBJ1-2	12	CASSYTGGGYTF	TGTGCCAGCAGTTACACAGGGGGTGGCTACACCTTC
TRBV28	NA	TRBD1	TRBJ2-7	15	CASSYHDRGTYEQYF	TGTGCCAGCAGTTACCATGACAGGGGGACCTACGAGCAGTACTTC
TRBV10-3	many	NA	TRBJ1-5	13	CAISQDSNQPQHF	TGTGCCATCAGTCAGGACAGTAATCAGCCCCAGCATTTT
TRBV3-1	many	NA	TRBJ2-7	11	CASSHGGEQYF	TGTGCCAGCAGCCATGGGGGAGAGCAGTACTTC
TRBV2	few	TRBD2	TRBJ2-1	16	CASILESGGSYNEQFF	TGTGCCAGCATCCTCGAGAGCGGGGGGTCGTACAATGAGCAGTTCTTC
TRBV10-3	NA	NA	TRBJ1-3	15	CAISDWQGSGNTIYF	TGTGCCATCAGTGACTGGCAGGGCTCAGGAAACACCATATATTTT
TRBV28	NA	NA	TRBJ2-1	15	CASRGQGLGYPEQFF	TGTGCCAGCAGGGGTCAGGGGCTCGGCTACCCCGAGCAGTTCTTC
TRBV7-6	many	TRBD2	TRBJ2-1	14	CASSFREGGNEQFF	TGTGCCAGCAGCTTCCGGGAGGGAGGTAATGAGCAGTTCTTC
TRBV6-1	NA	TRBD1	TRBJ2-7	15	CASRKGTGGFYEQYF	TGTGCCAGCAGAAAAGGGACAGGGGGTTTCTACGAGCAGTACTTC
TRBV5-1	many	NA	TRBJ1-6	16	CASSLGSYSYNSPLHF	TGCGCCAGCAGCTTGGGGAGTTACTCCTATAATTCACCCCTCCACTTT
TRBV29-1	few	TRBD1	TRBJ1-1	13	CSVLGQGGTEAFF	TGCAGCGTTTTAGGACAGGGCGGGACTGAAGCTTTCTTT
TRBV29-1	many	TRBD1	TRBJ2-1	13	CSFEWTGGNEQFF	TGCAGCTTTGAGTGGACAGGGGGCAATGAGCAGTTCTTC
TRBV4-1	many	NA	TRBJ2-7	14	CASSQQESWYEQYF	TGCGCCAGCAGCCAACAGGAGTCCTGGTACGAGCAGTACTTC
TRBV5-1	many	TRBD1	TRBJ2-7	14	CASSPGTGLYEQYF	TGCGCCAGCAGCCCCGGGACAGGGCTTTACGAGCAGTACTTC
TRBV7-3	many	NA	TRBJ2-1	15	CASSFQGPFYNEQFF	TGTGCCAGCAGCTTTCAGGGGCCTTTTTACAATGAGCAGTTCTTC
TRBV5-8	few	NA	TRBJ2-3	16	CASRVRGWGLTDTQYF	TGTGCCAGCAGGGTCCGGGGGTGGGGATTGACAGATACGCAGTATTTT
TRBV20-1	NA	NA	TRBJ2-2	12	CSAGRLTGELFF	TGCAGTGCCGGCAGGCTTACCGGGGAGCTGTTTTTT
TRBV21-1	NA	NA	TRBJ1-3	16	CASSKGRLGGGNTIYF	TGTGCCAGCAGCAAAGGCCGACTAGGGGGGGGAAACACCATATATTTT
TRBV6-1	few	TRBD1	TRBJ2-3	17	CASSEIPGGGGTDTQYF	TGTGCCAGCAGTGAAATTCCAGGGGGCGGGGGCACAGATACGCAGTATTTT